This T cell receptor beta chain derives from a study of vaccination effects on CD4 cells after COVID-19. Study-wide points: A shortage of convalescent patients and an absence of early post-infection timepoints characterized the study.

Concerning this clone itself: Its matching antigen is unknown.

The table came from immunoSEQ multiplex PCR; TCRdb's copy has only in-frame clones and leaves some out. Of more than 9,000 clones listed, about three quarters are singletons. Trimming removed 3 bases at V and 3 bases at J, with 14 bases between. The CDR3 runs 15 residues. Per the germline V gene, CDR1 is GTSNPN and CDR2 is SVGIG (reference sequence). Sequencing in the ViraFEST assay came after antigen-specific CD4+ T cells had been expanded with viral peptide pools, which were used to stimulate PBMC. CD4+ T cell isolation took place after approximately 11 days of culture. Either the mRNA-1273 or the BNT162b2 vaccine was given to participants as two doses. Two million PBMC per well received approximately 10 IU/ml IL-2 and approximately 9.2 ug/ml peptides in culture.

The receptor was isolated from a human donor who received a COVID-19 vaccine. The source was CD4+ T cells from PBMCs cultured with SARS-CoV-2 spike peptides, collected after COVID-19 vaccination. This chain joins TRBV30 and TRBJ1-4, with D possibly TRBD1 on 5 matching bases. CDR3 sequence reads: CAWRRKGRSNEKLFF. The CDR3, as DNA: TGTGCCTGGAGGCGGAAGGGGAGATCTAATGAAAAACTGTTTTTT.